These 29 T cell receptor beta chains were sequenced from one sample in a study of blood T cells in healthy people across ages. Then a second PCR, running roughly 7 to 11 cycles, was carried out with a sample-barcoded 5' primer and a J-beta primer mix. One entry per CDR3 protein results from TCRdb running MiXCR on the 5' RACE reads. The table includes some 890,000 distinct CDR3 sequences, 25% to 30% detected once. These data were also filed under a second study, of T cells of mothers and their children.

The sample consisted of blood. These receptors originate from a woman between 35 and 50 years old in good health.

Many counts were recorded for this clonotype. The rearrangement uses TRBV4-2 and TRBJ2-7; D is perhaps TRBD1 or TRBD2 (5 bases each). The V gene lost 0 bases and the J gene lost 4 bases, with 10 bases spanning the gap. This CDR3 is built from 14 residues. CDR1 and CDR2 from the germline V gene are LGHNA and YNFKEQ. The CDR3 protein is CASSQESREYEQYF. CDR3 coding DNA: TGTGCCAGCAGCCAAGAGTCCAGGGAGTACGAGCAGTACTTC.

This clonotype was counted ten times or more. The chain combines TRBV20-1 with TRBJ2-7; possible D gene TRBD2, 6 bases. Germline loops: CDR1 DFQATT, CDR2 SNEGSKA (reference sequence). The V end lost 4 bases, the J end lost 4 bases, and 14 bases lay between the germline ends. The CDR3 extends over 13 amino acids. This CDR3 is CSATSGPDYEQYF. DNA for the CDR3: TGCAGTGCTACAAGCGGGCCGGATTACGAGCAGTACTTC.

Details on this clonotype: The junction does not match germline at one end; this may be a read error. The V and J genes are TRBV7-6 and TRBJ2-1, with 8 bases identical to TRBD1. Germline CDR1 is SGHVS and CDR2 is FNYEAQ. There are 13 residues in the CDR3. The CDR3 protein is CTSGQGVYNEQFF. CDR3 bases: TGTACCAGCGGACAGGGCGTGTACAATGAGCAGTTCTTC.

The rearrangement uses TRBV5-5 and TRBJ1-6; tentative D call: TRBD1 (5 bases). There are 14 residues in the CDR3. Germline-derived CDR1 and CDR2 are SGHKS and YYEKEE (reference sequence). The V end lost 7 bases, the J end lost 8 bases, and 16 bases lay between the germline ends. The CDR3 region is CASSDTGTDSPLHF. Written as DNA, the CDR3 is TGTGCCAGCTCCGATACCGGGACGGATTCACCCCTCCACTTT.

In this sample, this clonotype turned up a few times. The chain links TRBV6-5 to TRBJ2-3, with D hard to call. Trimming left V 2 bases short and J 3 bases short, with 9 bases between. Germline values: CDR1 MNHEY, CDR2 SVGAGI. CDR3 length: 14 amino acids. CDR3 protein: CASSYGGYTDTQYF. Written as DNA, the CDR3 is TGTGCCAGCAGTTACGGTGGATATACAGATACGCAGTATTTT.

This clonotype was recorded many times. This chain joins TRBV29-1 and TRBJ2-4; weak D call: TRBD2 (6 bases). V shed 7 bases and J shed 7 bases, with 17 bases lying between them. The germline gives CDR1 SQVTM, CDR2 ANQGSEA. This CDR3 contains 13 residues. CDR3 region: CSARPQGGNIQYF. CDR3 bases: TGCAGCGCCCGACCCCAGGGAGGTAACATTCAGTACTTC.

This clonotype was seen a handful of times. V usage is TRBV20-1 and J usage is TRBJ2-1; 14 nucleotides line up with TRBD2. The V and J ends lost 3 bases and 0 bases, in that order; junction bases with no gene match: 7. This CDR3 spans 18 amino acids. Germline values: CDR1 DFQATT, CDR2 SNEGSKA (reference sequence). Here the CDR3 DNA reads TGCAGTGCTAGCCCGGGACTAGCGGGGGTAAGCTCCTACAATGAGCAGTTCTTC. This codes for CSASPGLAGVSSYNEQFF.

This clonotype has a single count. The rearrangement links TRBV11-2 to TRBJ1-3, with no clear D. The germline CDR1 and CDR2 sequences are SGHAT and FQNNGV. The CDR3 has 13 residues. The V end lost 0 bases, the J end lost 9 bases, and 9 bases lay between the germline ends. The CDR3: CASSLEDCATIYF. CDR3 coding DNA: TGTGCCAGCAGCTTAGAGGACTGTGCCACCATATATTTT.

This clonotype was observed many times. The chain carries TRBV28 and TRBJ1-2, with D possibly matching TRBD1 (6 bases). Trimming removed 10 bases from V and 0 bases from J, with 12 bases in between. Germline assignment: CDR1 MDHEN and CDR2 SYDVKM. The CDR3 has 13 amino acids. The CDR3 region is CATPGTTNYGYTF. The DNA for the CDR3 is TGTGCCACTCCCGGGACAACTAACTATGGCTACACCTTC.

This clonotype was seen a handful of times. The chain is built from TRBV19 and TRBJ2-3; D unclear. Trimming took 2 bases from V and 0 from J, leaving 12 bases between them. In germline, CDR1 is LNHDA, CDR2 SQIVND (reference sequence). The CDR3 has 16 amino acids. CDR3 bases: TGTGCCAGTAGTATACCGAACAGCCCTAGCACAGATACGCAGTATTTT. Translation: CASSIPNSPSTDTQYF.

This chain connects TRBV7-6 to TRBJ2-6; 12 positions match TRBD1. CDR3 length: 18 amino acids. The V segment lost 1 base and the J segment 2 bases; nucleotides outside the gene matches: 3. CDR1 and CDR2 from the germline V gene are SGHVS and FNYEAQ. In DNA, the CDR3 is TGTGCCAGCAGCTTAGTCGGGACAGGGGGCCCTGGGGCCAACGTCCTGACTTTC. Its translation is CASSLVGTGGPGANVLTF.

Only a few counts were recorded for this clonotype. The junction differs from germline at one of its ends, possibly a read error. The rearrangement links TRBV20-1 to TRBJ2-6, with a possible D match to TRBD2 (6 bases). This CDR3 has 15 residues. Germline V gives CDR1 DFQATT, CDR2 SNEGSKA (reference sequence). For the CDR3, the DNA is TGCAGTGCTAGAGATGAGATGGACGGGGGCAACGTCCTGACTTTC. Translated, it gives CSARDEMDGGNVLTF.

The rearrangement joins TRBV2 to TRBJ1-3, with 7 bases lining up with TRBD1. CDR1 and CDR2 (germline): SNHLY, FYNNEI. This CDR3 has 15 amino acids. V was clipped by 6 bases and J by 0 bases; unmatched bases: 5. CDR3 amino acids: CASRVAGGSGNTIYF. In DNA, the CDR3 is TGTGCCAGCAGGGTCGCAGGGGGCTCTGGAAACACCATATATTTT.

This clonotype showed up many times. The chain recombines TRBV5-1 with TRBJ2-5; D not resolved. V was pared by 6 bases and J by 3 bases, with 6 bases between. This CDR3 region has 11 residues. The germline V gene has CDR1 SGHRS and CDR2 YFSETQ. The DNA for the CDR3 is TGCGCCAGCAAGGGCGAAGAGACCCAGTACTTC. Translation: CASKGEETQYF. Drawing the rest from reference TRBV5-1 and TRBJ2-5, the complete variable domain is KAGVTQTPRYLIKTRGQQVTLSCSPISGHRSVSWYQQTPGQGLQFLFEYFSETQRNKGNFPGRFSGRQFSNSRSEMNVSTLELGDSALYLCASKGEETQYFGPGTRLLVL.

This clonotype has only a few counts. This chain connects TRBV13 to TRBJ2-5; D could derive from TRBD1 or TRBD2 (5 bases each). Germline V gives CDR1 PRHDT, CDR2 FYEKMQ (reference sequence). Deletions cut 1 base from V and 2 bases from J, with 11 bases between. The CDR3 is 15 residues long. The CDR3 loop is CASSLASRGQETQYF. In DNA form, the CDR3 reads TGTGCCAGCAGCTTAGCCTCGAGGGGACAAGAGACCCAGTACTTC.

This clonotype was detected many times. The CDR3 is CASSLSSGGGTGELFF. The CDR3 DNA reads TGTGCCAGCAGTCTGTCTAGCGGGGGAGGCACCGGGGAGCTGTTTTTT. J is TRBJ2-2 and V is TRBV2, with 10 nucleotides matching TRBD2. CDR1 SNHLY and CDR2 FYNNEI come from the germline V gene. The CDR3 length is 16 residues. V lost 5 bases, J lost 4 bases, and 7 bases stayed unmatched.

This clonotype was counted a few times. V is TRBV5-1 and J is TRBJ1-6; D unclear. Germline CDR1 is SGHRS and CDR2 is YFSETQ. The length of the CDR3 is 14 residues. The ends were cut back, 0 bases at V and 7 bases at J, with 8 bases in the middle. Here the CDR3 DNA reads TGCGCCAGCAGCTTGGAGTACACCAATTCACCCCTCCACTTT. This gives the protein CASSLEYTNSPLHF.

Note on this clonotype: A much more abundant neighbour one base away suggests this may be a read error. The genes are TRBV12-3 or TRBV12-4 and TRBJ2-7; 10 bases align to TRBD2. The CDR3 totals 16 residues. The CDR3 spells CASSFGSGGSSYEEYF. As DNA, the CDR3 is TGTGCCAGCAGTTTTGGTAGCGGGGGGAGCTCCTACGAGGAGTACTTC.

This clonotype was seen a handful of times. V usage is TRBV12-3 or TRBV12-4 and J usage is TRBJ2-1; weak D call: TRBD1 (6 bases). Trimming shortened V by 0 bases and J by 2 bases, and 20 bases separated the two germline ends. The CDR3 covers 19 residues. CDR3 coding DNA: TGTGCCAGCAGTTTAGCGCTCGGCAGGGGAGTTTCGGCCTACAATGAGCAGTTCTTC. Protein sequence: CASSLALGRGVSAYNEQFF.

This clonotype appeared once. DNA for the CDR3: TGCAGTGCTAGGGGGGGACAGGGGCTCAACGAGCAGTACTTC. Its translation is CSARGGQGLNEQYF. V is TRBV20-1 and J is TRBJ2-7; 10 bases match TRBD1. Germline loops: CDR1 DFQATT, CDR2 SNEGSKA (reference sequence). The CDR3 consists of 14 residues. V lost 3 bases, J lost 5 bases, and 7 bases stayed unmatched.

Only a few counts were recorded for this clonotype. The chain employs TRBV10-3 and TRBJ2-7; possibly TRBD1 for D (5 bases). Germline V CDR1 and CDR2: ENHRY, SYGVKD. V lost 2 bases to trimming and J lost 3 bases, with 14 bases between them. The CDR3 loop spans 15 amino acids. CDR3 residues: CAISEGALYSYEQYF. As DNA, the CDR3 is TGTGCCATCAGTGAGGGGGCCCTTTATAGCTACGAGCAGTACTTC.

As concerns this clonotype: This sequence may be a read error, since a much larger clone differs from it by one base. The chain couples TRBV12-3 or TRBV12-4 to TRBJ2-7; 10 positions agree with TRBD2. The junction had 5 bases not matched to a gene; V was cut back by 3 bases and J by 3 bases. This CDR3 is built from 15 residues. CDR3 sequence reads: CASSFIAGGIYEQYF. The DNA for the CDR3 is TGTGCCAGCAGTTTCATAGCGGGGGGTATCTACGAGCAGTACTTC.

For the CDR3, the DNA is TGTGCCACTGGACAGAGAATAGGAGAGACCCAGTACTTC. Translation gives CATGQRIGETQYF. The chain is built from TRBV10-3 and TRBJ2-5, with D possibly TRBD1 on 6 matching bases. This CDR3 has 13 amino acids. Germline assignment: CDR1 ENHRY and CDR2 SYGVKD. Trimming shortened V by 10 bases and J by 4 bases, and 16 bases separated the two germline ends.

At least ten counts were recorded for this clonotype. The gene calls are TRBV4-3 and TRBJ2-7; 8 bases are a match to TRBD1. Trimming at V came to 4 bases and at J to 3 bases, leaving 11 bases not matched to a gene. The CDR3 spans 16 residues. Germline CDR1 is LGHNA and CDR2 is YSLEER. The CDR3 protein is CASSRLTGGVGYEQYF. The CDR3, as DNA: TGCGCCAGCAGCCGCCTAACAGGGGGTGTTGGCTACGAGCAGTACTTC.

The chain joins TRBV28 to TRBJ1-1, with unresolved D. The germline V gene encodes CDR1 MDHEN and CDR2 SYDVKM. There are 15 residues in the CDR3. Trimming stripped 5 bases from V and 0 bases from J, with 13 bases between. The CDR3 region is CASSPDMTLNTEAFF. Written as DNA, the CDR3 is TGTGCCAGCAGTCCCGATATGACCCTGAACACTGAAGCTTTCTTT.

This clonotype was counted many times. The chain couples TRBV7-2 to TRBJ2-7, with D possibly being TRBD2 (6 bases). The V end was cut by 10 bases, the J end by 1 base, with 14 bases between. Germline CDR1 and CDR2: SGHTA and FQGNSA. The CDR3 sequence is 13 residues long. The CDR3 loop is CATKEGPSYEQYF. CDR3 sequence (DNA): TGTGCCACCAAGGAGGGCCCGTCCTACGAGCAGTACTTC.

V usage is TRBV2 and J usage is TRBJ1-1; 9 bases map to TRBD1. The germline V gene encodes CDR1 SNHLY and CDR2 FYNNEI. The length of the CDR3 is 14 residues. The J segment lost 5 bases and the V segment lost 5 bases, leaving 6 bases of the junction unmatched. The CDR3 loop reads CASSRQGDQTEAFF. In DNA form, the CDR3 reads TGTGCCAGCAGTAGACAGGGGGATCAGACTGAAGCTTTCTTT.

The table lists this clonotype with many counts. The CDR3 bases are TGCAGTGCTAGATCCGGGACAGGGGTAGGAAATGAGCAGTTCTTC. Protein product: CSARSGTGVGNEQFF. The chain is built from TRBV20-1 and TRBJ2-1; 10 nucleotides match TRBD1. Looked up from germline, CDR1 is DFQATT and CDR2 is SNEGSKA (reference sequence). V shed 2 bases, J shed 7 bases, and the junction held 8 bases outside the gene matches. The CDR3 has 15 residues.

Remarks on this clonotype: A read error may produce the germline difference seen at one junction end. The chain joins TRBV11-2 to TRBJ2-7; D is undetermined. Germline loops: CDR1 SGHAT, CDR2 FQNNGV. This CDR3 region has 13 residues. For the CDR3, the DNA is TGTGCCAGCAGCTTAATAAATTCGGGCGAGCGGTACTTC. Translating gives CASSLINSGERYF.